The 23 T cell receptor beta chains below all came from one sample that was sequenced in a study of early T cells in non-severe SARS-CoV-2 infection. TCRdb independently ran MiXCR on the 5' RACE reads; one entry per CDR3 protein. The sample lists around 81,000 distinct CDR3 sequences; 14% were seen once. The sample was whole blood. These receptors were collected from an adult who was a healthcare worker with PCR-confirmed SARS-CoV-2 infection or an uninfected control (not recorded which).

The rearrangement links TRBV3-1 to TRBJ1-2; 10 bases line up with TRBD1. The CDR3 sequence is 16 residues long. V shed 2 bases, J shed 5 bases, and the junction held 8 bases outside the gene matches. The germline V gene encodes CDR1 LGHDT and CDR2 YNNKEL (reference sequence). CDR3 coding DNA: TGTGCCAGCAGCCAACATGTCCGGGACAGGGGATATGGCTACACCTTC. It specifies CASSQHVRDRGYGYTF.

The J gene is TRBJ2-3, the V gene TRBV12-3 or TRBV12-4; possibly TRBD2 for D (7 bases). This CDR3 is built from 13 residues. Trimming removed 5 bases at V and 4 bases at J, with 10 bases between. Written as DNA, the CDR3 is TGTGCCAGCAGTCGCGGGGGCCCAGATACGCAGTATTTT. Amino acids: CASSRGGPDTQYF.

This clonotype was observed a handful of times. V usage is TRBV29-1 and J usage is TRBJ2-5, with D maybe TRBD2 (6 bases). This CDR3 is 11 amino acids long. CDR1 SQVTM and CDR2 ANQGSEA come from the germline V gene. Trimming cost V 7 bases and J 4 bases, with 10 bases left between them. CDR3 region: CSGGGAETQYF. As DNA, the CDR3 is TGCAGCGGGGGCGGGGCAGAGACCCAGTACTTC. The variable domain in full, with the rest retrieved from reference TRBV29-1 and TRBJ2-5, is SAVISQKPSRDICQRGTSLTIQCQVDSQVTMMFWYRQQPGQSLTLIATANQGSEATYESGFVIDKFPISRPNLTFSTLTVSNMSPEDSSIYLCSGGGAETQYFGPGTRLLVL.

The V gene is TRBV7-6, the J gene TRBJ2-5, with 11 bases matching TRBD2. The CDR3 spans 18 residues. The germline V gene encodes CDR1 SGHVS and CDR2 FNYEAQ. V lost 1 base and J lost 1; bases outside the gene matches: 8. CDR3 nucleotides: TGTGCCAGCAGCTTAGGCGCTAGCGGGGGGTTCCTCCAAGAGACCCAGTACTTC. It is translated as CASSLGASGGFLQETQYF. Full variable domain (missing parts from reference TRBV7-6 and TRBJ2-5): GAGVSQSPRYKVTKRGQDVALRCDPISGHVSLYWYRQALGQGPEFLTYFNYEAQQDKSGLPNDRFSAERPEGSISTLTIQRTEQRDSAMYRCASSLGASGGFLQETQYFGPGTRLLVL.

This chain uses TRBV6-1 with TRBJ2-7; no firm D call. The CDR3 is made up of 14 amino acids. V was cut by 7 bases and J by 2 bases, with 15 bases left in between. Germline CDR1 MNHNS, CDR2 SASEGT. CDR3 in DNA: TGTGCCAGCACCACGACAATGGAAACCTACGAGCAGTACTTC. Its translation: CASTTTMETYEQYF.

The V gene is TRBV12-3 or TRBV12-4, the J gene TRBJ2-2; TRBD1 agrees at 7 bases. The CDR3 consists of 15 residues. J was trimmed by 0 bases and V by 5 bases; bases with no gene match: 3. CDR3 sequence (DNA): TGTGCCAGCAGTCGACAGGGATCGAACACCGGGGAGCTGTTTTTT. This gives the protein CASSRQGSNTGELFF.

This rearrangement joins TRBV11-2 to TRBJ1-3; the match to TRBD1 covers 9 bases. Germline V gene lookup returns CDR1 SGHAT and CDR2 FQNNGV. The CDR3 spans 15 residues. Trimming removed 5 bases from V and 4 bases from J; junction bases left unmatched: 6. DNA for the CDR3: TGTGCCAGCAGCCCGACAGGGGGAATCGGAAACACCATATATTTT. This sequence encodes CASSPTGGIGNTIYF.

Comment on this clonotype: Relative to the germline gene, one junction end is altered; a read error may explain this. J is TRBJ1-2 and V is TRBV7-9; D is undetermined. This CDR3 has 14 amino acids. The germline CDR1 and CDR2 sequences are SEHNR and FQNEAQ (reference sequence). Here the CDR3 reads CVSSLGREMAGYTF. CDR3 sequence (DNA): TGTGTCAGCAGCTTAGGGCGAGAGATGGCTGGCTACACCTTC.

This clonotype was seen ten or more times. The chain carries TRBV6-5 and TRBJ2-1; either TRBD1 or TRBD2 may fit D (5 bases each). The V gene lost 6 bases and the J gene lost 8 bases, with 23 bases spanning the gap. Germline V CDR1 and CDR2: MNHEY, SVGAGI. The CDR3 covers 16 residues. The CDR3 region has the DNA TGTGCCAGCAGCCCCCAGATTGGGGCCCCGGAGGATGAGCAGTTCTTC. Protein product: CASSPQIGAPEDEQFF.

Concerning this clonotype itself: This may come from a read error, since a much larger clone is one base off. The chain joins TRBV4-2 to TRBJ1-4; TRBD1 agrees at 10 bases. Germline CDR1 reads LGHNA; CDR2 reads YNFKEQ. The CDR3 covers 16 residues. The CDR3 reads CANSQAPGTGDEKLFF. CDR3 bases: TGTGCCAACAGCCAGGCACCCGGGACAGGGGATGAAAAACTGTTTTTT.

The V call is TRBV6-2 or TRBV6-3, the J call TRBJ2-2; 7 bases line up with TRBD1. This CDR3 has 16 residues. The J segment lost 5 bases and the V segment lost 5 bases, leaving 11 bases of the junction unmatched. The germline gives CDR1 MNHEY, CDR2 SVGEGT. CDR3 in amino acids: CASSEYRGPGTGELFF. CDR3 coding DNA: TGTGCCAGCAGTGAATACAGGGGTCCGGGTACCGGGGAGCTGTTTTTT.

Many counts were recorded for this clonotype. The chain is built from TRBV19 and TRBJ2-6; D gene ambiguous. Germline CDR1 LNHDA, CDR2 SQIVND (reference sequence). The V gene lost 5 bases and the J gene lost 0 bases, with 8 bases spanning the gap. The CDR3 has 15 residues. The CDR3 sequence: CASSQQISGANVLTF. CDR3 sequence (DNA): TGTGCCAGTAGTCAACAAATCTCTGGGGCCAACGTCCTGACTTTC.

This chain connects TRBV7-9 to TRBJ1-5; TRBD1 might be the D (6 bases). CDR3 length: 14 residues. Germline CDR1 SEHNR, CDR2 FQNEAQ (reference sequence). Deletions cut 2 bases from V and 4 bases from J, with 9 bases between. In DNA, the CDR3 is TGTGCCAGCAGCTTACCGGGACAAAATCAGCCCCAGCATTTT. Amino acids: CASSLPGQNQPQHF.

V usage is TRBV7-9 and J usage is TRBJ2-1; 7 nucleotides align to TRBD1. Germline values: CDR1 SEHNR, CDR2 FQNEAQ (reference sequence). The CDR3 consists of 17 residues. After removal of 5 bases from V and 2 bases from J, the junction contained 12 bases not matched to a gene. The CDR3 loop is CASSADEDRIPYNEQFF. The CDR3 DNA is TGTGCCAGCAGCGCTGACGAGGACAGGATCCCCTACAATGAGCAGTTCTTC.

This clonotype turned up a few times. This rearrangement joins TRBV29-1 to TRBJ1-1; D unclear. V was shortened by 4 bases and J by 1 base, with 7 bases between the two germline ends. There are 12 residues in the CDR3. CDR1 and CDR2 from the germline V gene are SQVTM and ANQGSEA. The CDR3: CSVGKPNTEAFF. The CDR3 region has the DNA TGCAGCGTTGGGAAACCGAACACTGAAGCTTTCTTT. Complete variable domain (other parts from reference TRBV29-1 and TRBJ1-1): SAVISQKPSRDICQRGTSLTIQCQVDSQVTMMFWYRQQPGQSLTLIATANQGSEATYESGFVIDKFPISRPNLTFSTLTVSNMSPEDSSIYLCSVGKPNTEAFFGQGTRLTVV.

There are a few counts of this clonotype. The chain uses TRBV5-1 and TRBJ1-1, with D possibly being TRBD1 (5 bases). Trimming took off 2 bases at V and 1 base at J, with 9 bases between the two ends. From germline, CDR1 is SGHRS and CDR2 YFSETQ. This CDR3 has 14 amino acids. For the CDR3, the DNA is TGCGCCAGCAGCTTACAGGAAGGGAACACTGAAGCTTTCTTT. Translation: CASSLQEGNTEAFF.

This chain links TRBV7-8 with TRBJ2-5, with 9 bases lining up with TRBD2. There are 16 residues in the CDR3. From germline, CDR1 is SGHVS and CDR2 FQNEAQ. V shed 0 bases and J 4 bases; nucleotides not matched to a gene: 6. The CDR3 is CASSLARGGRGETQYF. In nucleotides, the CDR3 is TGTGCCAGCAGCTTAGCGCGGGGGGGGCGCGGAGAGACCCAGTACTTC.

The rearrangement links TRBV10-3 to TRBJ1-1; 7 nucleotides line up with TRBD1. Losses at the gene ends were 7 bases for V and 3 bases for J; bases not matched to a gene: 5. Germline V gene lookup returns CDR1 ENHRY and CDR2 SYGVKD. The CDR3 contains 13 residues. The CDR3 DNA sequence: TGTGCCATCATGAGGGGGCGAGACACTGAAGCTTTCTTT. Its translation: CAIMRGRDTEAFF.

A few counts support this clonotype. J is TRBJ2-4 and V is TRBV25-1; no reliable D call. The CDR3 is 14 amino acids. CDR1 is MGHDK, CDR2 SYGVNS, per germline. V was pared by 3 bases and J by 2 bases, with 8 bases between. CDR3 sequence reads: CASSDRFTKNIQYF. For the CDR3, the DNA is TGTGCCAGCAGTGACCGATTTACCAAAAACATTCAGTACTTC.

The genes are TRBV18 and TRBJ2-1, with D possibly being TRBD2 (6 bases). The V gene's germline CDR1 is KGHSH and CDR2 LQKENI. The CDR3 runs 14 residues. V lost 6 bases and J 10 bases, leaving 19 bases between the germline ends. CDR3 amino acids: CASSPLGGAGEQFF. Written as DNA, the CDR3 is TGTGCCAGCTCCCCCCTAGGCGGGGCAGGGGAGCAGTTCTTC.

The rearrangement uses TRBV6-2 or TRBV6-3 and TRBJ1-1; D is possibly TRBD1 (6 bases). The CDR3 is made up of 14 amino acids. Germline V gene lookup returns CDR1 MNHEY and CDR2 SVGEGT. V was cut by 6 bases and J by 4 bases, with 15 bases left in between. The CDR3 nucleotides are TGTGCCAGCAGGACCCTGGGGGCTGGCACTGAAGCTTTCTTT. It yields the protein CASRTLGAGTEAFF.

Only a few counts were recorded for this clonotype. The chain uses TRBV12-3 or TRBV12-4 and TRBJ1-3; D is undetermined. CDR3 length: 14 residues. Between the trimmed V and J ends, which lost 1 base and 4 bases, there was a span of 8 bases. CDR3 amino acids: CASSLVRGGNTIYF. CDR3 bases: TGTGCCAGCAGTTTAGTCCGGGGAGGAAACACCATATATTTT.

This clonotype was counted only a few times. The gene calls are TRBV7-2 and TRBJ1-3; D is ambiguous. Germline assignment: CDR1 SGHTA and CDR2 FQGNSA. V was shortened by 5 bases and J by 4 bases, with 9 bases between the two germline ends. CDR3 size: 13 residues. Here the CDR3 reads CASSPQTGNTIYF. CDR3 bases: TGTGCCAGCAGCCCACAAACCGGAAACACCATATATTTT.